The T cell receptor beta chain described here comes from a study of cytomegalovirus exposure and HLA in healthy donors. Germline V CDR1 and CDR2: LNHNV, YYDKDF (reference sequence). The CDR3 loop spans 15 amino acids. Germline trimming cut 5 bases from V and 0 bases from J; bases unmatched to any gene: 4. Primers for the PCR totalled 60 Vbeta and 13 Jbeta. The repertoire was sequenced with immunoSEQ multiplex PCR; TCRdb's copy has only in-frame clones and lacks some. This table holds 200,000 to 250,000 clones. J is TRBJ2-5 and V is TRBV15; 9 bases are shared with TRBD2. The specimen sequenced was PBMCs. The TCR comes from a woman in her 30s in good health and CMV-seropositive. The CDR3 DNA reads TGTGCCACCAGCCCCCGGACTAGCGACCAAGAGACCCAGTACTTC. As protein: CATSPRTSDQETQYF.